Following are 25 T cell receptor beta chains from one sample sequenced in a study of spatial heterogeneity in lung cancer. The study, taken as a whole, reports: Tumoral mutation counts were tracked by counts of expanded intratumoral alpha and beta TCRs.

Time point noted: sample taken at primary tumor resection. TCRdb re-called the 5' RACE reads through MiXCR, storing one row per CDR3 protein. The sample has around 4,000 distinct CDR3 sequences, roughly a tenth seen once. Antigens for these TCRs are unknown. The sample was lung tumor tissue, taken at surgery. The receptors derive from a male donor with early-stage non-small cell lung cancer.

V and J are TRBV9 and TRBJ2-6; possibly TRBD1 or TRBD2 for D (5 bases each). Per the germline V gene, CDR1 is SGDLS and CDR2 is YYNGEE. The CDR3 length is 16 residues. V was trimmed by 8 bases and J by 3 bases, leaving 18 bases between them. CDR3 region: CASTEGLGFGANVLTF. CDR3 nucleotides: TGTGCCAGTACCGAGGGGCTCGGCTTTGGGGCCAACGTCCTGACTTTC.

In this sample, this clonotype turned up a few times. This rearrangement joins TRBV20-1 to TRBJ2-3, with D possibly matching TRBD1 (5 bases). CDR3 size: 14 residues. Trimming removed 1 base at V and 2 bases at J, with 10 bases between. Germline lookup yields CDR1 DFQATT and CDR2 SNEGSKA (reference sequence). CDR3 DNA: TGCAGTGCTAGAGGACCAGGGAACACAGATACGCAGTATTTT. Its protein product is CSARGPGNTDTQYF.

This clonotype was detected only a few times. The V gene is TRBV7-8, the J gene TRBJ2-1; TRBD2 matches at 10 bases. Germline CDR1 reads SGHVS; CDR2 reads FQNEAQ. The CDR3 covers 20 residues. Trimming removed 0 bases from V and 3 bases from J; junction bases left unmatched: 14. DNA for the CDR3: TGTGCCAGCAGCTTAGCGCGGCTAGCGGGAGCGATTTTTAACTACAATGAGCAGTTCTTC. Residues: CASSLARLAGAIFNYNEQFF.

The chain recombines TRBV9 with TRBJ2-2, with D possibly matching TRBD1 (5 bases). The germline V and J ends were trimmed by 0 bases and 3 bases, with 9 bases remaining between them. Germline assignment: CDR1 SGDLS and CDR2 YYNGEE. The CDR3 is 15 amino acids. The CDR3 DNA follows: TGTGCCAGCAGCGTAGGGGGCGGTGACACCGGGGAGCTGTTTTTT. Residues: CASSVGGGDTGELFF.

CDR3 loop: CASSFLVQNTEAFF. The CDR3 bases are TGTGCCAGCAGTTTCTTAGTACAGAACACTGAAGCTTTCTTT. The chain joins TRBV12-3 or TRBV12-4 to TRBJ1-1; D call uncertain. The CDR3 loop spans 14 amino acids. Trimming removed 3 bases from V and 1 base from J, with 9 bases in between.

This clonotype ranks as medium-sized. The chain carries TRBV19 and TRBJ1-5; 9 nucleotides agree with TRBD1. CDR1 LNHDA and CDR2 SQIVND come from the germline V gene (reference sequence). The junction had 7 bases not matched to a gene; V was cut back by 7 bases and J by 0 bases. The CDR3 runs 16 residues. CDR3 sequence reads: CASTVGQGNSNQPQHF. The CDR3 coding sequence is TGTGCCAGTACCGTGGGACAGGGAAATAGCAATCAGCCCCAGCATTTT.

By sample fraction, this clonotype is medium-sized (0.01 to 0.1%). The J gene is TRBJ2-7, the V gene TRBV28; the match to TRBD1 covers 9 bases. The CDR3 runs 13 residues. Germline assignment: CDR1 MDHEN and CDR2 SYDVKM. Germline trimming cut 7 bases from V and 2 bases from J; bases unmatched to any gene: 3. The CDR3 here is CASKQGATYEQYF. The CDR3 nucleotides read TGTGCCAGCAAACAGGGGGCTACCTACGAGCAGTACTTC.

This chain joins TRBV6-2 or TRBV6-3 and TRBJ1-1; D is undetermined. The CDR3 extends over 15 amino acids. Germline V gene sequence: CDR1 MNHEY, CDR2 SVGEGT. The V gene lost 0 bases and the J gene lost 1 base, with 9 bases spanning the gap. This CDR3 is CASSYSWEPNTEAFF. CDR3 DNA sequence: TGTGCCAGCAGTTACTCGTGGGAGCCGAACACTGAAGCTTTCTTT.

The table lists this clonotype with a few counts. The J gene is TRBJ2-1, the V gene TRBV18; 8 bases line up with TRBD2. V gave up 2 bases and J gave up 1 base; unmatched junction bases: 4. The length of the CDR3 is 16 residues. Germline lookup yields CDR1 KGHSH and CDR2 LQKENI. The CDR3 nucleotides read TGTGCCAGCTCACCATCAGCGGGAGTTTCCTACAATGAGCAGTTCTTC. Its protein product is CASSPSAGVSYNEQFF.

Relative to its sample, this clonotype is medium-sized. V gene TRBV20-1 combines with J gene TRBJ2-3; D ambiguous. V lost 0 bases and J 0 bases, leaving 10 bases between the germline ends. CDR1 is DFQATT, CDR2 SNEGSKA, per germline (reference sequence). This CDR3 region has 15 residues. The CDR3 coding sequence is TGCAGTGCTAGAGATCAGCGCCCTAGCACAGATACGCAGTATTTT. This codes for CSARDQRPSTDTQYF.

This clonotype was counted once. Given the absence of the conserved phenylalanine or tryptophan at the CDR3 end, a read error is likely. The chain has TRBV6-2 or TRBV6-3 and TRBJ2-1; TRBD2 matches at 7 bases. The CDR3 totals 14 residues. Trimming at V came to 7 bases and at J to 9 bases, leaving 12 bases not matched to a gene. CDR1 and CDR2 (germline): MNHEY, SVGEGT. CDR3 protein: CASNPSGGSGEQFS. CDR3 coding DNA: TGTGCCAGCAACCCAAGTGGCGGGAGCGGTGAGCAGTTCTCC.

This clonotype showed up just a few times. This chain links TRBV5-4 with TRBJ2-1; 8 bases fit TRBD2. With V trimmed by 2 bases and J by 2 bases, 6 bases remained unmatched. The CDR3 loop spans 16 amino acids. The germline gives CDR1 SGHNT, CDR2 YYREEE (reference sequence). CDR3 protein: CASSFLAGKPYNEQFF. The CDR3 DNA follows: TGTGCCAGCAGCTTCTTAGCGGGAAAGCCCTACAATGAGCAGTTCTTC.

By share of the sample, this clonotype is medium-sized. Written as DNA, the CDR3 is TGTGCCAGCAGTCCTTCCCGGGACACCACTGAAGCTTTCTTT. This encodes CASSPSRDTTEAFF. The V and J genes are TRBV6-5 and TRBJ1-1, with D possibly being TRBD1 (6 bases). The V gene's germline CDR1 is MNHEY and CDR2 SVGAGI. CDR3 length: 14 residues. Trimming pared 5 bases from V and 4 bases from J, leaving 14 bases between.

By sample fraction, this clonotype is medium-sized. The chain employs TRBV6-1 and TRBJ2-7; D gene unclear. Germline V lookup: CDR1 MNHNS, CDR2 SASEGT. The CDR3 is 11 amino acids. The V and J ends lost 7 bases and 2 bases respectively, with 6 bases between them. The DNA of the CDR3 is TGTGCCAGCACCGGCACCTACGAGCAGTACTTC. Protein: CASTGTYEQYF.

This clonotype is medium-sized in the sample. This chain links TRBV11-2 with TRBJ2-1; D perhaps matches TRBD2 (6 bases). CDR1 and CDR2 (germline): SGHAT, FQNNGV. The germline V and J ends were trimmed by 0 bases and 3 bases, with 9 bases remaining between them. This CDR3 has 15 amino acids. The DNA for the CDR3 is TGTGCCAGCAGCTTAGACGGCGGGAACTACAATGAGCAGTTCTTC. This translates into CASSLDGGNYNEQFF. Drawing the rest from reference TRBV11-2 and TRBJ2-1, the complete variable domain is EAGVAQSPRYKIIEKRQSVAFWCNPISGHATLYWYQQILGQGPKLLIQFQNNGVVDDSQLPKDRFSAERLKGVDSTLKIQPAKLEDSAVYLCASSLDGGNYNEQFFGPGTRLTVL.

This clonotype is medium-sized by share. The genes are TRBV7-8 and TRBJ2-3; 9 nucleotides match TRBD2. The length of the CDR3 is 16 residues. The germline gives CDR1 SGHVS, CDR2 FQNEAQ. Losses at the gene ends were 1 base for V and 5 bases for J; bases not matched to a gene: 7. CDR3 in amino acids: CASSLEPSGVIDTQYF. The DNA for the CDR3 is TGTGCCAGCAGCTTAGAGCCTAGCGGGGTTATAGATACGCAGTATTTT.

This clonotype was observed at least ten times. CDR3 DNA sequence: TGTGCCAGCAGCAGAAGAGATACGCAGTATTTT. Encoded protein: CASSRRDTQYF. This chain joins TRBV13 and TRBJ2-3; D gene uncertain. In germline, CDR1 is PRHDT, CDR2 FYEKMQ (reference sequence). Between the trimmed V and J ends, which lost 5 bases and 5 bases, there was a span of 5 bases. CDR3 length: 11 amino acids. The full variable domain, in which reference TRBV13 and TRBJ2-3 provide the parts outside the CDR3, is AAGVIQSPRHLIKEKRETATLKCYPIPRHDTVYWYQQGPGQDPQFLISFYEKMQSDKGSIPDRFSAQQFSDYHSELNMSSLELGDSALYFCASSRRDTQYFGPGTRLTVL.

This clonotype has at least ten counts. The gene calls are TRBV7-3 and TRBJ2-1; TRBD2 matches 7 bases. V lost 5 bases, J lost 4 bases, and 11 bases stayed unmatched. Germline values: CDR1 SGHTA, CDR2 FQGTGA. CDR3 length equals 16 residues. CDR3 DNA sequence: TGTGCCAGCAGCCCTGAGGCGGGAGTGAGGTACAATGAGCAGTTCTTC. It specifies CASSPEAGVRYNEQFF.

In this sample, this clonotype turned up a few times. The V and J genes are TRBV4-2 and TRBJ1-6; D is unclear. CDR1 is LGHNA, CDR2 YNFKEQ, per germline. V lost 0 bases to trimming and J lost 7 bases, with 10 bases between them. The CDR3 totals 15 residues. The chain's CDR3 is CASSQERRLNSPLHF. The CDR3 DNA sequence: TGTGCCAGCAGCCAAGAGCGCCGCCTAAATTCACCCCTCCACTTT.

This clonotype occurred many times. The chain employs TRBV5-6 and TRBJ2-3; maybe TRBD2 (6 bases). V lost 4 bases and J lost 0, with 9 bases in between. Germline loops: CDR1 SGHDT, CDR2 YYEEEE. This CDR3 comprises 14 residues. CDR3 protein: CASSRDSSTDTQYF. As DNA, the CDR3 is TGTGCCAGCAGCCGGGACTCTAGCACAGATACGCAGTATTTT.

This clonotype is medium-sized (0.01 to 0.1%). The rearrangement links TRBV11-2 to TRBJ1-2, with D unclear. The CDR3 contains 12 residues. Trimming took off 1 base at V and 6 bases at J, with 6 bases between the two ends. The germline gives CDR1 SGHAT, CDR2 FQNNGV. The CDR3 DNA reads as TGTGCCAGCAGCTTAGGTAGAAATGGCTACACCTTC. Translation gives CASSLGRNGYTF.

By share of the sample, this clonotype is medium-sized. The chain carries TRBV7-9 and TRBJ2-3; D unclear. Germline assignment: CDR1 SEHNR and CDR2 FQNEAQ (reference sequence). V was pared by 1 base and J by 0 bases, with 8 bases between. The CDR3 is 15 residues long. CDR3 sequence reads: CASSLGARSTDTQYF. The CDR3, as DNA: TGTGCCAGCAGCTTAGGGGCCCGTAGCACAGATACGCAGTATTTT.

This clonotype was counted a few times. V gene TRBV19 combines with J gene TRBJ2-1; D gene ambiguous. Germline lookup yields CDR1 LNHDA and CDR2 SQIVND (reference sequence). Trimming left V 2 bases short and J 8 bases short, with 13 bases between. The CDR3 spans 14 residues. CDR3 loop: CASSISRTKDEQFF. CDR3 in DNA: TGTGCCAGTAGTATATCCCGAACAAAGGATGAGCAGTTCTTC.

This sequence joins TRBV27 and TRBJ2-1, with a weak D call TRBD1 (6 bases). The germline V gene encodes CDR1 MNHEY and CDR2 SMNVEV (reference sequence). V was pared by 3 bases and J by 5 bases, with 20 bases between. This CDR3 spans 17 amino acids. The CDR3 loop is CASSFYIRQGPNNEQFF. CDR3 sequence (DNA): TGTGCCAGCAGTTTTTACATCAGGCAGGGGCCCAACAATGAGCAGTTCTTC.

By sample share, this clonotype is medium-sized. This sequence joins TRBV2 and TRBJ2-1, with TRBD2 identical over 11 bases. Germline CDR1 reads SNHLY; CDR2 reads FYNNEI. J lost 7 bases, V lost 7 bases, and 6 bases had no gene match. This CDR3 is built from 14 residues. The chain's CDR3 is CASNRLAGMNEQFF. In DNA, the CDR3 is TGTGCCAGCAACAGACTAGCGGGAATGAATGAGCAGTTCTTC.